This T cell receptor (beta chain) was obtained from a study of blood T cells in healthy people across ages (dated by TCRdb to between 2015 and 2016). In terms of the full investigation: In model experiments, template switching captured roughly one uniquely barcoded TCR beta cDNA molecule for every two T cells. Age-related changes in TCR beta repertoire diversity were measured in the study by deep sequencing normalized with unique cDNA molecular identifiers. The donors were split into four age groups: young (average about 16 years), middle-aged (about 40), aged (roughly 68) and long-lived (roughly 88). Two additional independent replicas of 1 million unique cDNA reads from the same blood draw were analyzed for two donors (one aged 18 to 30 and one aged 80 or older). To avoid experimental bias, donors of different ages were randomly spread across the sequencing lanes.

The germline V gene (reference sequence) supplies CDR1 DFQATT and CDR2 SNEGSKA. The junction shows trimming of 5 bases on V and 0 bases on J, plus 17 bases between the germline ends. The CDR3 measures 16 amino acids from cysteine to phenylalanine. Just the 48-base CDR3 DNA is kept, in frame starting at base 1. Beyond this particular receptor, the publication reports: Estimates of total diversity based on one million sequenced T cells were regarded as lower bounds and as underestimates. The CMV infection status of donors was not known, potentially confounding age-related changes in expanded clonotypes. Since profiling was done on bulk unsorted PBMCs, naive and antigen-experienced compartments could not be conclusively compared. Compared with the aged group, the long-lived group had more naive CD4+ T cells, fewer expanded clones and increased TCR diversity, a pattern suggesting age selection. A strong correlation was found between observed TCR beta diversity and the percentage of naive T cells measured by flow cytometry. Observed TCR beta diversity per million T cells fell roughly linearly with age, and a significant reduction was already apparent by age around 44.

Donors were 35 to 40 systemically healthy Caucasian individuals from Russia aged roughly 6 to 90 years. Each donor gave ten milliliters of peripheral blood, collected into EDTA-treated Vacutainer tubes. Ficoll-Paque density-gradient centrifugation was used to isolate PBMCs, with at least 6.5 million per sample. Trizol reagent was used to extract total RNA from PBMCs, with at least 6 micrograms per sample. For every donor, flow cytometry on a PBMC aliquot measured the percentage of naive CD45RAhigh/CD27high T cells. This clonotype was seen a few times. There is no known antigen for this receptor. No qualities accompany the bases; no much larger clone lies one base away. Libraries were made using 5' RACE. The sequencer listed for this sample is Illumina HiSeq 2500. A second PCR of roughly 6 to 11 cycles was run with a J-beta primer mix and a sample-barcoded 5' primer. Each TCR beta cDNA molecule received a unique molecular identifier from a template-switch 5' adaptor carrying 12 random nucleotides. Each sample yielded at least 3 million CDR3-containing paired-end reads. The Mint cDNA synthesis kit, primed by a TRBC-specific oligonucleotide, was used to synthesize first-strand cDNA from all RNA. All cDNA was treated with uracil-DNA glycosylase and then went through a first 18-cycle PCR with the universal primers M1SS and BC2_uni_R. Per the original workflow: Each sample was normalized by randomly selecting 1 million high-quality reads, each carrying a distinct molecular identifier. Instead of being binned into consensus sequences, reads that shared molecular identifiers were thrown out. MiTCR, with a Q25 quality threshold and the strictest error-elimination algorithm, was used for CDR3 identification, clonotype clustering and error correction. A nonparametric unseen species model using Euler transformation provided a lower-bound estimate of total TCR beta diversity. TCRdb cleaned the public reads at Q25 with fastp, built clones with MiXCR and kept in-frame beta chains. Entries are consolidated by CDR3 protein sequence, retaining the most common genes and DNA. The V and J calls come from TCRdb's annotation, not from the publication. This sample comprises approximately 600,000 distinct CDR3 sequences, 45% to 65% of them detected only once. The ten most abundant clones make up approximately 37% of the sample.

The sequenced sample was blood. This receptor was obtained from a man between 60 and 75 years old in good health. The chain is made from TRBV20-1 and TRBJ2-1; matching of 6 bases hints at TRBD1 as the D gene. CDR3 region: CSAPSPGQFSYNEQFF. The nucleotide sequence is TGCAGTGCTCCCTCTCCCGGACAGTTCTCCTACAATGAGCAGTTCTTC.